This passage covers 28 T cell receptor beta chains from one sample sequenced in a study of shared clonotypes between healthy human individuals. Sequencing used immunoSEQ multiplex PCR; TCRdb keeps in-frame clones, though not all of them. Of some 2,000,000 clones in the sample, 95% were seen once. What was sequenced was naive CD4+ T cells sorted from blood. Subset denoted: CD45RA+ positively selected. The receptors stem from a man in his late teens or twenties in good health.

V usage is TRBV11-2 and J usage is TRBJ2-7; D is possibly TRBD2 (6 bases). The CDR3 consists of 15 residues. V was shortened by 1 base and J by 0 bases, with 10 bases between the two germline ends. CDR1 is SGHAT, CDR2 FQNNGV, per germline. This CDR3 reads CASSLGLVNSYEQYF. The CDR3 DNA reads TGTGCCAGCAGCTTAGGACTAGTCAACTCCTACGAGCAGTACTTC. The full variable domain, completed using reference TRBV11-2 and TRBJ2-7, is EAGVAQSPRYKIIEKRQSVAFWCNPISGHATLYWYQQILGQGPKLLIQFQNNGVVDDSQLPKDRFSAERLKGVDSTLKIQPAKLEDSAVYLCASSLGLVNSYEQYFGPGTRLTVT.

In the case of this clone: Other DNA sequences in the sample encode the same CDR3. The rearrangement uses TRBV5-4 and TRBJ2-7; 7 positions agree with TRBD1. Germline V gene data show CDR1 as SGHNT and CDR2 as YYREEE (reference sequence). V was pared by 1 base and J by 3 bases, with 1 base of the junction left unmatched. This CDR3 is built from 13 residues. CDR3 loop: CASSLRQGYEQYF. CDR3 DNA sequence: TGTGCCAGCAGCTTGCGACAGGGCTACGAGCAGTACTTC.

This rearrangement joins TRBV29-1 to TRBJ1-1; D perhaps matches TRBD1 (5 bases). Trimming stripped 6 bases from V and 1 base from J, with 9 bases between. From germline, CDR1 is SQVTM and CDR2 ANQGSEA. The CDR3 is 12 amino acids. CDR3 DNA: TGCAGCGTCGCGGGACCGAACACTGAAGCTTTCTTT. Protein: CSVAGPNTEAFF.

This rearrangement joins TRBV15 to TRBJ2-3; 12 nucleotides line up with TRBD2. The CDR3 loop spans 16 amino acids. Germline values: CDR1 LNHNV, CDR2 YYDKDF (reference sequence). V shed 2 bases and J 2 bases; nucleotides not matched to a gene: 2. CDR3 loop: CATSRTSGGNTDTQYF. CDR3 DNA: TGTGCCACCAGCAGAACTAGCGGGGGGAACACAGATACGCAGTATTTT.

This clone appeared a single time. This CDR3 is also generated by other DNA sequences in the sample. V gene TRBV5-4 combines with J gene TRBJ2-5, with 15 bases matching TRBD2. The CDR3 covers 16 residues. The germline V gene encodes CDR1 SGHNT and CDR2 YYREEE (reference sequence). With V trimmed by 4 bases and J by 1 base, 2 bases remained unmatched. The CDR3 loop is CASSLGLAGGQETQYF. Written as DNA, the CDR3 is TGTGCCAGCAGCCTGGGACTAGCGGGGGGCCAAGAGACCCAGTACTTC.

The gene calls are TRBV4-1 and TRBJ2-2; D is undetermined. V was shortened by 1 base and J by 1 base, with 7 bases between the two germline ends. CDR3 length: 15 residues. The V gene's germline CDR1 is MGHRA and CDR2 YSYEKL. CDR3 sequence reads: CASSQGSKNTGELFF. The CDR3 nucleotides read TGCGCCAGCAGCCAAGGTTCGAAGAACACCGGGGAGCTGTTTTTT.

The chain is built from TRBV5-1 and TRBJ1-6; D possibly corresponds to TRBD1 (6 bases). The CDR3 is 14 residues long. Trimming left V 4 bases short and J 6 bases short, with 11 bases between. Germline V gene sequence: CDR1 SGHRS, CDR2 YFSETQ. CDR3 coding DNA: TGCGCCAGCAGCGAAGGGGGAGGTAATTCACCCCTCCACTTT. This codes for CASSEGGGNSPLHF.

This sequence joins TRBV5-1 and TRBJ2-5; TRBD1 agrees at 12 bases. Trimming took 3 bases from V and 4 from J; bases not matched to a gene: 10. Germline assignment: CDR1 SGHRS and CDR2 YFSETQ. The CDR3 loop spans 17 amino acids. In nucleotides, the CDR3 is TGCGCCAGCAGCTCGTCAGGGACAGGGGGCGTCGGAGAGACCCAGTACTTC. It translates to CASSSSGTGGVGETQYF.

Comment on this clone: This could be a read error, since a much larger clone is one nucleotide away. V is TRBV29-1 and J is TRBJ1-1; D is unresolved. The CDR3 sequence is 13 residues long. Germline V gene sequence: CDR1 SQVTM, CDR2 ANQGSEA. V lost 4 bases, J lost 1 base, and 10 bases lay in between. The CDR3 DNA reads TGCAGCGTTGGAGGCCGGGCGAACACTGAAGCTTTCTTT. Its translation is CSVGGRANTEAFF. The variable domain in full, completed from reference TRBV29-1 and TRBJ1-1, reads SAVISQKPSRDICQRGTSLTIQCQVDSQVTMMFWYRQQPGQSLTLIATANQGSEATYESGFVIDKFPISRPNLTFSTLTVSNMSPEDSSIYLCSVGGRANTEAFFGQGTRLTVV.

The chain recombines TRBV5-1 with TRBJ2-7; 12 bases fit TRBD1. Per germline, CDR1 SGHRS and CDR2 YFSETQ. V shed 4 bases and J 5 bases; nucleotides not matched to a gene: 7. The CDR3 is made up of 15 amino acids. CDR3 coding DNA: TGCGCCAGCAGCCTAACGGGACAGGGGGCCAACGAGCAGTACTTC. This sequence encodes CASSLTGQGANEQYF. Full variable domain (outside the CDR3, taken from reference TRBV5-1 and TRBJ2-7): KAGVTQTPRYLIKTRGQQVTLSCSPISGHRSVSWYQQTPGQGLQFLFEYFSETQRNKGNFPGRFSGRQFSNSRSEMNVSTLELGDSALYLCASSLTGQGANEQYFGPGTRLTVT.

V gene TRBV7-3 combines with J gene TRBJ2-5; a weak D match, TRBD2 (6 bases). The CDR3 totals 11 residues. CDR1 and CDR2 (germline): SGHTA, FQGTGA. Deletions cut 5 bases from V and 12 bases from J, with 13 bases between. This CDR3 reads CASSPLAEKYF. DNA for the CDR3: TGTGCCAGCAGCCCCTTAGCGGAAAAGTACTTC.

As for this clone: This specimen includes other DNA sequences encoding the same CDR3. CDR3 bases: TGCGCCAGCAGCTTGACAGGTTCGAACACTGAAGCTTTCTTT. Amino acids: CASSLTGSNTEAFF. The V call is TRBV5-1, the J call TRBJ1-1, with D maybe TRBD1 (5 bases). The germline gives CDR1 SGHRS, CDR2 YFSETQ. The V and J ends lost 1 base and 1 base respectively, with 8 bases between them. The CDR3 runs to 14 residues.

CDR3 bases: TGCACCATCTCTCCCCGGGCCCAGCAAACTTCTGACACTGAAGCTTTCTTT. It specifies CTISPRAQQTSDTEAFF. This chain joins TRBV1 and TRBJ1-1. TRBV1 constitutes a pseudogene. The CDR3 length is 17 residues.

This clone was detected once. J is TRBJ2-3 and V is TRBV5-1, with D tentatively TRBD1 (6 bases). The CDR3 contains 13 residues. V dropped 7 bases and J dropped 2 bases, with 11 bases sitting between them. Germline V gene lookup returns CDR1 SGHRS and CDR2 YFSETQ. The CDR3 region is CASRTAYTDTQYF. The CDR3 DNA sequence: TGCGCCAGCCGGACAGCTTACACAGATACGCAGTATTTT.

The chain is built from TRBV6-1 and TRBJ2-2; D not certain. V dropped 5 bases and J dropped 5 bases, with 12 bases sitting between them. The CDR3 extends over 14 amino acids. The germline V gene encodes CDR1 MNHNS and CDR2 SASEGT. CDR3 loop: CASSPDGITGELFF. The CDR3 coding sequence is TGTGCCAGCAGTCCGGATGGAATTACCGGGGAGCTGTTTTTT.

The chain uses TRBV10-3 and TRBJ1-2; perhaps TRBD1 as D (5 bases). V was pared by 6 bases and J by 6 bases, with 17 bases between. CDR1 is ENHRY, CDR2 SYGVKD, per germline. The CDR3 is 14 residues long. The CDR3 nucleotides read TGTGCCATCAGGGAGGCCAGGGAAGAGGATGGCTACACCTTC. Translation gives CAIREAREEDGYTF.

The chain employs TRBV30 and TRBJ2-6; a possible D gene is TRBD2 (5 bases). Between the trimmed V and J ends, which lost 2 bases and 4 bases, there was a span of 9 bases. The CDR3 is 14 amino acids. Germline lookup yields CDR1 GTSNPN and CDR2 SVGIG (reference sequence). The CDR3 protein is CAWSPDYGANVLTF. CDR3 DNA sequence: TGTGCCTGGAGTCCAGACTACGGGGCCAACGTCCTGACTTTC.

The chain joins TRBV5-1 to TRBJ2-7; D unclear. CDR1 SGHRS and CDR2 YFSETQ come from the germline V gene. The CDR3 is made up of 13 amino acids. V was cut by 4 bases and J by 2 bases, with 10 bases left in between. The DNA of the CDR3 is TGCGCCAGCAGCCAGACGGAGACCTACGAGCAGTACTTC. Translating it yields CASSQTETYEQYF.

The J gene is TRBJ1-2, the V gene TRBV11-2, with D hard to call. Trimming removed 4 bases from V and 0 bases from J, with 9 bases in between. CDR1 and CDR2 (germline): SGHAT, FQNNGV. This CDR3 has 14 residues. CDR3 bases: TGTGCCAGCAGCTGGAGCCAAGCTAACTATGGCTACACCTTC. Its protein product is CASSWSQANYGYTF.

The chain carries TRBV7-2 and TRBJ2-7; D is possibly TRBD1 or TRBD2 (5 bases each). Trimming took 0 bases from V and 3 from J, leaving 21 bases between them. The CDR3 contains 18 residues. Germline loops: CDR1 SGHTA, CDR2 FQGNSA. For the CDR3, the DNA is TGTGCCAGCAGCTTAGCGGAGGTCCGGACCAGGGCCGGCTACGAGCAGTACTTC. Its protein product is CASSLAEVRTRAGYEQYF.

The J gene is TRBJ2-1, the V gene TRBV5-3; 10 nucleotides agree with TRBD2. TRBV5-3 is treated as an ORF (open reading frame) with a function not yet certain. The CDR3 is 13 residues long. The trim removed 10 bases at V and 8 bases at J, leaving 9 bases unmatched. CDR3 region: CAWSGRASHEQFF. The CDR3 coding sequence is TGTGCCTGGAGCGGGAGGGCCAGTCATGAGCAGTTCTTC.

This sequence joins TRBV2 and TRBJ1-2; D remains unclear. The CDR3 extends over 11 amino acids. Germline values: CDR1 SNHLY, CDR2 FYNNEI. V was shortened by 8 bases and J by 8 bases, with 12 bases between the two germline ends. CDR3 residues: CASHGGWGYTF. The CDR3 nucleotides are TGTGCCAGCCATGGCGGGTGGGGCTACACCTTC. The variable domain in full, completed from reference TRBV2 and TRBJ1-2, reads EPEVTQTPSHQVTQMGQEVILRCVPISNHLYFYWYRQILGQKVEFLVSFYNNEISEKSEIFDDQFSVERPDGSNFTLKIRSTKLEDSAMYFCASHGGWGYTFGSGTRLTVV.

As concerns this clone: The same CDR3 is also encoded by other DNA sequences in this sample. V and J are TRBV6-5 and TRBJ2-7, with 13 positions matching TRBD2. The germline CDR1 and CDR2 sequences are MNHEY and SVGAGI. After removal of 2 bases from V and 3 bases from J, the junction contained 1 base not matched to a gene. CDR3 length: 15 amino acids. The CDR3 loop reads CASSYRLAGGYEQYF. The CDR3 DNA follows: TGTGCCAGCAGTTACAGACTAGCGGGAGGCTACGAGCAGTACTTC.

In its sample, this clone was seen once. This sequence joins TRBV25-1 and TRBJ2-2; 8 bases line up with TRBD1. CDR3 length: 18 amino acids. The trim removed 6 bases at V and 3 bases at J, leaving 15 bases unmatched. The V gene's germline CDR1 is MGHDK and CDR2 SYGVNS. Written as DNA, the CDR3 is TGTGCCAGCAGCTCGTCGGGCAGGGGGCGGCCGGACACCGGGGAGCTGTTTTTT. Translating it yields CASSSSGRGRPDTGELFF.

The rearrangement uses TRBV30 and TRBJ1-4; D remains ambiguous. The CDR3 length is 15 residues. The V end was cut by 2 bases, the J end by 5 bases, with 15 bases between. The V gene's germline CDR1 is GTSNPN and CDR2 SVGIG (reference sequence). For the CDR3, the DNA is TGTGCCTGGAGTTCTGGAACAGCTCCGAATGAAAAACTGTTTTTT. This sequence encodes CAWSSGTAPNEKLFF.

The chain is built from TRBV5-1 and TRBJ1-2, with 7 bases that match TRBD1. The CDR3 is 16 residues long. Germline trimming cut 0 bases from V and 4 bases from J; bases unmatched to any gene: 9. Germline lookup yields CDR1 SGHRS and CDR2 YFSETQ. The CDR3 DNA reads TGCGCCAGCAGCTTGGACAGGGGTCAAGGAAGCTATGGCTACACCTTC. Protein: CASSLDRGQGSYGYTF.

This clone is a singleton in its sample. This chain connects TRBV4-1 to TRBJ1-1, with TRBD1 matching 8 bases. CDR1 is MGHRA and CDR2 is YSYEKL in the germline V gene. CDR3 length equals 18 residues. V lost 0 bases and J lost 0; bases outside the gene matches: 9. This CDR3 is CASSQDFRDRPLNTEAFF. CDR3 in DNA: TGCGCCAGCAGCCAAGATTTTAGGGACAGGCCTTTGAACACTGAAGCTTTCTTT.

The CDR3 region has the DNA TGTGCCAGCAGGTCGACAGGGCGGTCGAATGAAAAACTGTTTTTT. Residues: CASRSTGRSNEKLFF. The chain joins TRBV7-9 to TRBJ1-4; 7 bases agree with TRBD1. V was clipped by 6 bases and J by 5 bases; unmatched bases: 9. Germline values: CDR1 SEHNR, CDR2 FQNEAQ (reference sequence). The CDR3 contains 15 residues.